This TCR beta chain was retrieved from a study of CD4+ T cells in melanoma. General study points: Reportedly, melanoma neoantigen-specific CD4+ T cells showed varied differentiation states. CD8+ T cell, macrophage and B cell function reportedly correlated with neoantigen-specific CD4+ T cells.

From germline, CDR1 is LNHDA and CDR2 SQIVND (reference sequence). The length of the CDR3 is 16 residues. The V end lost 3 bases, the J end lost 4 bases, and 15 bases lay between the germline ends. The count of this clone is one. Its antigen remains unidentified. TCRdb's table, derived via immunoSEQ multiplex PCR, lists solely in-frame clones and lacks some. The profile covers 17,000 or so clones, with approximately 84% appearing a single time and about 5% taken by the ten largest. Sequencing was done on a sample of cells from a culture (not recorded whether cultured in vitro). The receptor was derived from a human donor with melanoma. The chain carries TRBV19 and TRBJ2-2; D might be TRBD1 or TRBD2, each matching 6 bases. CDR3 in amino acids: CASSMNRGRGTGELFF. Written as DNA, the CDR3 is TGTGCCAGTAGTATGAATCGGGGGCGGGGCACCGGGGAGCTGTTTTTT.